This T cell receptor beta chain emerged from a study of type 1 regulatory T cells. Study overall: T-allo10 is a Tr1-enriched, alloantigen-specific CD4 T cell product made in vitro. Study-wide points: Compared with non-Tr1 cells, Tr1 cells showed a narrower TCR repertoire.

There are 13 residues in the CDR3. Per the germline V gene, CDR1 is SEHNR and CDR2 is FQNEAQ (reference sequence). V lost 7 bases and J lost 7, with 13 bases in between. Comments on this clonotype: Its specificity is unknown.

MiXCR, run by TCRdb on the reads, gives a single entry per CDR3 protein. The profile shows 70,000 or so distinct CDR3 sequences, less than 25% of them singletons. The sequence derives from a human donor in good health. What was sequenced was cultured type 1 regulatory T (Tr1) cells, either the whole culture or a sorted fraction (not recorded which). The rearrangement links TRBV7-9 to TRBJ1-4, with D unclear. The CDR3 DNA reads TGTGCCAGCAATCTCACTCCGGGTGAAAAACTGTTTTTT. This encodes CASNLTPGEKLFF. Drawing the rest from reference TRBV7-9 and TRBJ1-4, the complete variable domain is DTGVSQNPRHKITKRGQNVTFRCDPISEHNRLYWYRQTLGQGPEFLTYFQNEAQLEKSRLLSDRFSAERPKGSFSTLEIQRTEQGDSAMYLCASNLTPGEKLFFGSGTQLSVL.